This T cell receptor (beta chain) emerged from a study of CD8 T cells in ankylosing spondylitis (dated by TCRdb to the late 2010s). Background for the entire study: To find TCR variants linked to disease, the study profiled T cell receptor beta repertoires in ankylosing spondylitis patients and healthy donors. The full study cohort comprised around 25 ankylosing spondylitis patients and 85 to 120 healthy donors. Peripheral blood was sampled, and synovial fluid was additionally collected from ankylosing spondylitis patients.

General findings and caveats noted by the study authors: The disease-linked clones had a CD8+ phenotype and were found at relatively low frequencies in peripheral blood. A TCR beta motif of eight highly homologous amino acid variants appeared characteristic of blood from ankylosing spondylitis patients. The disease-linked clones were reported as significantly enriched in matched synovial fluid samples from ankylosing spondylitis patients. Some motif variants had previously been reported in the synovial fluid and blood of reactive arthritis patients, which suggests shared mechanisms of disease initiation.

Measured from the cysteine to the phenylalanine, the CDR3 is 15 residues long. Only the CDR3 region is kept as DNA, spanning 45 bases read in frame from base 1. Per the germline V gene, MNHEY is the CDR1 and SVGEGT is the CDR2. V is clipped by 6 bases and J by 9 bases, and the sequence between their germline boundaries is 21 bases long. With regard to this clonotype: Its antigen remains unidentified. No per-base quality is available; no much larger clone lies one base away.

The run used an Illumina HiSeq 2500. Quantitative 5'-RACE with molecular barcodes was used to prepare TCR beta libraries. On the authors' methods: A new computational method based on a probabilistic model of VDJ rearrangement was used to identify disease-linked TCR variants. Using fastp trimming at Q25 and MiXCR clonotype assembly, TCRdb reanalyzed the public sequencing data and kept in-frame beta chains. Rows are combined by CDR3 protein, so each entry shows the most common genes and DNA. V and J calls and clone size were set by TCRdb, not the authors. In this sample the table shows 250,000 to 300,000 distinct CDR3 sequences, about 20% of which occur a single time. 7.8% of the sample comes from the top ten.

The chain uses TRBV6-2 or TRBV6-3 and TRBJ2-1; TRBD2 is possibly the D segment (6 matching bases). Sequenced: blood, either unsorted or a sorted T cell fraction (not recorded which). The receptor was derived from a male donor with ankylosing spondylitis or in good health (not recorded which). The CDR3 reads CASRSSGGTGGEQFF. Here is the DNA: TGTGCCAGCAGGTCAAGCGGTGGGACTGGGGGTGAGCAGTTCTTC.